These 28 T cell receptor beta chains were sequenced from one sample in a study of blood T cell repertoires in COVID-19. Produced via immunoSEQ multiplex PCR; TCRdb's table is partial and in-frame only. The sample includes about 300,000 clones, about 90% seen only once; the top ten take just under 6.5%. Sequencing used peripheral blood. Source of these receptors: a woman between 50 and 59 years old with COVID-19, enrolled during active disease.

V is TRBV2 and J is TRBJ2-7; D is possibly TRBD2 (6 bases). Germline lookup yields CDR1 SNHLY and CDR2 FYNNEI. The CDR3 contains 14 residues. Trimming cost V 4 bases and J 0 bases, with 10 bases left between them. The CDR3 loop is CASSAGLSSYEQYF. The CDR3 DNA reads as TGTGCCAGCAGTGCGGGACTGAGCTCCTACGAGCAGTACTTC.

The V and J genes are TRBV6-1 and TRBJ1-2; D call uncertain. The CDR3 contains 16 residues. The V gene's germline CDR1 is MNHNS and CDR2 SASEGT. V lost 0 bases and J lost 4, with 15 bases in between. The CDR3 bases are TGTGCCAGCAGTGAAGCGCTAGTCGGGGTCCCCTATGGCTACACCTTC. This gives the protein CASSEALVGVPYGYTF.

This clone was picked up one time. The gene calls are TRBV19 and TRBJ1-1; D is possibly TRBD1 (5 bases). V gave up 1 base and J gave up 6 bases, with 9 bases separating them. Germline lookup yields CDR1 LNHDA and CDR2 SQIVND (reference sequence). The CDR3 loop spans 13 amino acids. Here the CDR3 DNA reads TGTGCCAGTAGTATAGTGGAGGGGTCTGAAGCTTTCTTT. This encodes CASSIVEGSEAFF.

The V and J genes are TRBV9 and TRBJ2-1; D perhaps matches TRBD2 (6 bases). Germline CDR1 is SGDLS and CDR2 is YYNGEE. Trimming left V 1 base short and J 0 bases short, with 23 bases between. The CDR3 is made up of 20 amino acids. The CDR3 DNA sequence: TGTGCCAGCAGCGTAATCCCCACGCCCACCGGGGGAAGCTCCTACAATGAGCAGTTCTTC. Encoded protein: CASSVIPTPTGGSSYNEQFF.

The chain recombines TRBV18 with TRBJ2-7; 9 positions match TRBD2. Trimming at V came to 3 bases and at J to 4 bases, leaving 7 bases not matched to a gene. The CDR3 covers 15 residues. Germline-derived CDR1 and CDR2 are KGHSH and LQKENI. The CDR3 sequence is CASSPRVAGVYEQYF. As DNA, the CDR3 is TGTGCCAGCTCACCCAGGGTAGCGGGAGTTTACGAGCAGTACTTC.

This chain connects TRBV12-3 or TRBV12-4 to TRBJ1-4, with D hard to call. Trimming removed 6 bases from V and 5 bases from J, with 4 bases in between. The CDR3 spans 11 residues. The CDR3 region has the DNA TGTGCCAGCAGGTCGAATGAAAAACTGTTTTTT. This translates into CASRSNEKLFF.

CDR3 amino acids: CASSLGEKPLHF. Written as DNA, the CDR3 is TGTGCCAGCAGCTTAGGCGAGAAACCCCTCCACTTT. This chain links TRBV13 with TRBJ1-6; no definite D call. Germline CDR1 PRHDT, CDR2 FYEKMQ (reference sequence). Trimming removed 0 bases at V and 12 bases at J, with 6 bases between. This CDR3 is built from 12 residues.

This chain connects TRBV11-2 to TRBJ2-1; no firm D call. Trimming cost V 5 bases and J 7 bases, with 18 bases left between them. In germline, CDR1 is SGHAT, CDR2 FQNNGV. CDR3 length: 15 amino acids. The CDR3 DNA is TGTGCCAGCAGCCCCACATCCCTTTTATCTAATGAGCAGTTCTTC. It yields the protein CASSPTSLLSNEQFF.

The V call is TRBV7-2, the J call TRBJ2-1; 12 bases align to TRBD2. Germline trimming cut 6 bases from V and 4 bases from J; bases unmatched to any gene: 4. The CDR3 covers 15 residues. Germline loops: CDR1 SGHTA, CDR2 FQGNSA. This CDR3 reads CASRVTSGRYNEQFF. The CDR3 nucleotides read TGTGCCAGCAGAGTGACTAGCGGGAGATACAATGAGCAGTTCTTC.

The chain joins TRBV29-1 to TRBJ2-3; 7 bases fit TRBD2. The ends lost 8 bases at V and 4 bases at J; junction bases unmatched: 6. Germline V gene sequence: CDR1 SQVTM, CDR2 ANQGSEA. This CDR3 has 12 amino acids. CDR3 bases: TGCAGCCTGTCGGGGGGTGCAGATACGCAGTATTTT. Translating it yields CSLSGGADTQYF.

This clone was seen a single time. J is TRBJ1-2 and V is TRBV29-1; possible D gene TRBD1, 5 bases. This CDR3 has 12 residues. Trimming stripped 2 bases from V and 8 bases from J, with 12 bases between. From germline, CDR1 is SQVTM and CDR2 ANQGSEA. CDR3 in DNA: TGCAGCGTTGAACGTCAGGGTCACGGCTACACCTTC. Translating gives CSVERQGHGYTF.

The chain is built from TRBV19 and TRBJ2-5; no reliable D call. The V gene lost 0 bases and the J gene lost 4 bases, with 12 bases spanning the gap. There are 15 residues in the CDR3. In germline, CDR1 is LNHDA, CDR2 SQIVND (reference sequence). The CDR3 sequence: CASSIDLGRRETQYF. CDR3 nucleotides: TGTGCCAGTAGTATAGATCTCGGCCGGAGAGAGACCCAGTACTTC.

The chain uses TRBV5-6 and TRBJ2-1; 7 bases line up with TRBD2. This CDR3 is built from 16 residues. Trimming at V came to 3 bases and at J to 7 bases, leaving 13 bases not matched to a gene. Germline V gene lookup returns CDR1 SGHDT and CDR2 YYEEEE. The CDR3 spells CASSSPLGGSGNEQFF. The CDR3 region has the DNA TGTGCCAGCAGCTCCCCCCTCGGGGGGAGTGGAAATGAGCAGTTCTTC.

The chain's CDR3 is CAISSPGTPPHEQFF. DNA of the CDR3: TGTGCCATCAGTTCCCCCGGGACACCGCCCCACGAGCAGTTCTTC. The chain carries TRBV10-3 and TRBJ2-1; D may be TRBD1 (6 bases). CDR1 and CDR2 from the germline V gene are ENHRY and SYGVKD. CDR3 length: 15 amino acids. Trimming cost V 5 bases and J 10 bases, with 21 bases left between them.

CDR3 nucleotides: TGTGCCAGCAGCTTGACAGGGGGCAATGGCTACACCTTC. It yields the protein CASSLTGGNGYTF. The chain employs TRBV5-4 and TRBJ1-2; 9 bases are shared with TRBD1. Trimming removed 1 base from V and 6 bases from J; junction bases left unmatched: 1. Per the germline V gene, CDR1 is SGHNT and CDR2 is YYREEE (reference sequence). The CDR3 totals 13 residues.

The table lists this clone with a few counts. CDR3 loop: CASSETVSPYNEQFF. CDR3 nucleotides: TGTGCCAGCAGTGAAACGGTTTCACCATACAATGAGCAGTTCTTC. The chain couples TRBV2 to TRBJ2-1; D unclear. In germline, CDR1 is SNHLY, CDR2 FYNNEI. CDR3 length: 15 residues. Between the trimmed V and J ends, which lost 2 bases and 4 bases, there was a span of 12 bases.

The V gene is TRBV5-1, the J gene TRBJ2-7; D is possibly TRBD2 (5 bases). CDR1 is SGHRS, CDR2 YFSETQ, per germline. This CDR3 comprises 15 residues. V gave up 4 bases and J gave up 6 bases, with 20 bases separating them. DNA for the CDR3: TGCGCCAGCAGCCCCGCGTCTGGGAGAGAAAGCGAGCAGTACTTC. Protein: CASSPASGRESEQYF.

The genes are TRBV9 and TRBJ2-7; D is possibly TRBD2 (6 bases). The CDR3 extends over 14 amino acids. Germline V gene lookup returns CDR1 SGDLS and CDR2 YYNGEE. The ends were cut back, 3 bases at V and 10 bases at J, with 20 bases in the middle. In DNA, the CDR3 is TGTGCCAGCAGCGGCGGGACTCACCAGAGTCCCCAGTACTTC. It encodes CASSGGTHQSPQYF. Supplemented by reference TRBV9 and TRBJ2-7, the full variable domain reads DSGVTQTPKHLITATGQRVTLRCSPRSGDLSVYWYQQSLDQGLQFLIQYYNGEERAKGNILERFSAQQFPDLHSELNLSSLELGDSALYFCASSGGTHQSPQYFGPGTRLTVT.

The chain joins TRBV7-6 to TRBJ2-7, with D perhaps TRBD2 (5 bases). The CDR3 length is 14 residues. V dropped 0 bases and J dropped 7 bases, with 13 bases sitting between them. From germline, CDR1 is SGHVS and CDR2 FNYEAQ. CDR3: CASSLALRGREQYF. The CDR3 DNA sequence: TGTGCCAGCAGCTTAGCGCTTCGCGGGCGTGAGCAGTACTTC.

In DNA, the CDR3 is TGTGCCAGCAGTACTTCCAGCGGGAGGGCGGAGACCCAGTACTTC. Residues: CASSTSSGRAETQYF. V and J are TRBV2 and TRBJ2-5; 10 positions agree with TRBD2. Germline lookup yields CDR1 SNHLY and CDR2 FYNNEI. With 5 bases clipped from V and 5 bases from J, the junction kept 8 bases outside the gene matches. This CDR3 region has 15 residues. Using reference TRBV2 and TRBJ2-5 for the parts outside the CDR3, the full variable domain is EPEVTQTPSHQVTQMGQEVILRCVPISNHLYFYWYRQILGQKVEFLVSFYNNEISEKSEIFDDQFSVERPDGSNFTLKIRSTKLEDSAMYFCASSTSSGRAETQYFGPGTRLLVL.

This clone was picked up one time. This chain links TRBV3-1 (or the pseudogene TRBV3-2) with TRBJ2-7, with 8 bases identical to TRBD1. Germline lookup yields CDR1 LGHDT and CDR2 YNNKEL (reference sequence). The junction had 7 bases not matched to a gene; V was cut back by 0 bases and J by 3 bases. The CDR3 consists of 16 residues. The CDR3 reads CASSQDRDRTGYEQYF. The CDR3 DNA follows: TGTGCCAGCAGCCAAGATAGGGACAGGACCGGCTACGAGCAGTACTTC.

V gene TRBV15 combines with J gene TRBJ2-6, with D unresolved. The germline gives CDR1 LNHNV, CDR2 YYDKDF (reference sequence). The CDR3 extends over 16 amino acids. V was trimmed by 3 bases and J by 0 bases, leaving 9 bases between them. CDR3: CATSRARGSGANVLTF. The CDR3 DNA follows: TGTGCCACCAGCAGGGCCAGAGGCTCTGGGGCCAACGTCCTGACTTTC.

The V and J genes are TRBV11-2 and TRBJ2-5; no definite D call. Trimming removed 3 bases at V and 2 bases at J, with 7 bases between. This CDR3 comprises 13 residues. The germline V gene has CDR1 SGHAT and CDR2 FQNNGV. This CDR3 reads CASSLGMQETQYF. DNA of the CDR3: TGTGCCAGCAGCTTGGGCATGCAAGAGACCCAGTACTTC.

The V and J genes are TRBV5-1 and TRBJ1-4, with D hard to call. V was cut by 0 bases and J by 6 bases, with 9 bases left in between. CDR1 is SGHRS, CDR2 YFSETQ, per germline. The CDR3 spans 14 residues. The CDR3 sequence: CASSLGAPDEKLFF. The DNA of the CDR3 is TGCGCCAGCAGCTTGGGGGCGCCGGATGAAAAACTGTTTTTT.

The rearrangement links TRBV27 to TRBJ1-1; TRBD1 aligns across 10 bases. Germline V CDR1 and CDR2: MNHEY, SMNVEV (reference sequence). The CDR3 runs to 16 residues. Trimming removed 8 bases from V and 0 bases from J; junction bases left unmatched: 9. This chain's CDR3 is CASLRDRGSMNTEAFF. The CDR3 DNA is TGTGCCAGCCTAAGGGACAGGGGAAGCATGAACACTGAAGCTTTCTTT.

The chain links TRBV5-1 to TRBJ2-5; 13 bases line up with TRBD2. This CDR3 has 16 residues. Trimming took 4 bases from V and 3 from J; bases not matched to a gene: 6. Germline V gives CDR1 SGHRS, CDR2 YFSETQ. CDR3 region: CASSRLAGGKEETQYF. CDR3 in DNA: TGCGCCAGCAGCCGACTAGCGGGAGGCAAAGAAGAGACCCAGTACTTC.

The rearrangement uses TRBV15 and TRBJ2-1, with TRBD1 matching 8 bases. Germline V lookup: CDR1 LNHNV, CDR2 YYDKDF (reference sequence). CDR3 length: 16 amino acids. J lost 6 bases, V lost 0 bases, and 7 bases had no gene match. The DNA for the CDR3 is TGTGCCACCAGCAGAGATGGACAGGGTTTGATCAATGAGCAGTTCTTC. The encoded protein is CATSRDGQGLINEQFF. The variable domain in full, with the rest retrieved from reference TRBV15 and TRBJ2-1, is DAMVIQNPRYQVTQFGKPVTLSCSQTLNHNVMYWYQQKSSQAPKLLFHYYDKDFNNEADTPDNFQSRRPNTSFCFLDIRSPGLGDTAMYLCATSRDGQGLINEQFFGPGTRLTVL.

The V gene is TRBV27, the J gene TRBJ2-7; tentative D call: TRBD2 (6 bases). This CDR3 spans 14 amino acids. CDR1 is MNHEY and CDR2 is SMNVEV in the germline V gene (reference sequence). V lost 4 bases to trimming and J lost 0 bases, with 10 bases between them. CDR3 coding DNA: TGTGCCAGCAGTTATCGGGAGAGCTCCTACGAGCAGTACTTC. Its protein product is CASSYRESSYEQYF.